The 29 T cell receptor beta chains given below trace back to one sample, sequenced in a study of T cell changes during pregnancy in multiple sclerosis. Profiling relied on immunoSEQ multiplex PCR, and the TCRdb table lists in-frame clones only, not all of them. In the table there are around 50,000 clones, around 90% of which are singletons. Material: CD4+ T cells from peripheral blood mononuclear cells, obtained after pregnancy. These receptors originate from a female donor in good health, enrolled as a control in a pregnancy study.

This clone showed up just once. The chain joins TRBV10-3 to TRBJ2-7; TRBD1 might be the D (5 bases). The CDR3 has 11 residues. The germline V and J ends were trimmed by 7 bases and 6 bases, with 10 bases remaining between them. The germline gives CDR1 ENHRY, CDR2 SYGVKD. CDR3 nucleotide sequence: TGTGCCATCATGACAGAGGCCGAGCAGTACTTC. Its protein is CAIMTEAEQYF.

The chain carries TRBV10-3 and TRBJ2-3; 10 positions agree with TRBD2. Germline trimming cut 0 bases from V and 8 bases from J; bases unmatched to any gene: 5. The V gene's germline CDR1 is ENHRY and CDR2 SYGVKD. The CDR3 runs 15 residues. The CDR3 is CAISESRLAGATQYF. The CDR3 DNA follows: TGTGCCATCAGTGAGTCGCGCCTAGCGGGAGCTACGCAGTATTTT.

The J gene is TRBJ1-2, the V gene TRBV30, with 10 nucleotides matching TRBD1. V lost 2 bases and J lost 6; bases outside the gene matches: 9. Germline V CDR1 and CDR2: GTSNPN, SVGIG (reference sequence). There are 15 residues in the CDR3. The CDR3 region is CAWSHPGQGIHGYTF. The CDR3 DNA is TGTGCCTGGAGTCACCCGGGACAGGGGATTCATGGCTACACCTTC.

In this sample, this clone turned up once. The chain couples TRBV6-1 to TRBJ2-6, with D maybe TRBD1 (5 bases). The V gene's germline CDR1 is MNHNS and CDR2 SASEGT. The CDR3 has 15 amino acids. Trimming stripped 3 bases from V and 4 bases from J, with 10 bases between. CDR3 nucleotides: TGTGCCAGCAGTGAGGAAGGGGTCGGGGCCAACGTCCTGACTTTC. Translated: CASSEEGVGANVLTF.

The rearrangement joins TRBV6-6 to TRBJ1-2; tentative D call: TRBD1 (5 bases). The germline CDR1 and CDR2 sequences are MNHNY and SVGAGI (reference sequence). Trimming took 4 bases from V and 4 from J, leaving 10 bases between them. The CDR3 consists of 13 residues. The CDR3 region is CASSSTVSYGYTF. CDR3 sequence (DNA): TGTGCCAGCAGTTCGACAGTAAGCTATGGCTACACCTTC.

V is TRBV30 and J is TRBJ1-2, with no clear D. The V gene lost 2 bases and the J gene lost 0 bases, with 10 bases spanning the gap. There are 14 residues in the CDR3. Germline loops: CDR1 GTSNPN, CDR2 SVGIG (reference sequence). CDR3 in DNA: TGTGCCTGGAGTACGCGGAGGACTAACTATGGCTACACCTTC. Translated, it gives CAWSTRRTNYGYTF.

The gene calls are TRBV18 and TRBJ2-1; TRBD1 aligns across 10 bases. Per germline, CDR1 KGHSH and CDR2 LQKENI. The ends lost 5 bases at V and 6 bases at J; junction bases unmatched: 4. The CDR3 has 14 residues. Here the CDR3 DNA reads TGTGCCAGCTCAGGACAGGGGGGGGTCAATGAGCAGTTCTTC. Translating gives CASSGQGGVNEQFF.

The CDR3 spells CASSFGTSGKYQETQYF. Here the CDR3 DNA reads TGTGCCAGCAGCTTCGGGACTAGCGGGAAGTACCAAGAGACCCAGTACTTC. The chain recombines TRBV9 with TRBJ2-5, with 13 bases lining up with TRBD2. Germline V gives CDR1 SGDLS, CDR2 YYNGEE. CDR3 length: 17 amino acids. Trimming cost V 4 bases and J 0 bases; bases outside gene matches: 6.

The chain uses TRBV16 and TRBJ2-6; no definite D call. V was pared by 2 bases and J by 1 base, with 12 bases between. CDR1 and CDR2 (germline): KGHSY, FQNENV. The CDR3 consists of 17 residues. The CDR3 region has the DNA TGTGCCAGCAGCCAAGGTCTCCTACCGTCTGGGGCCAACGTCCTGACTTTC. Protein product: CASSQGLLPSGANVLTF.

The rearrangement uses TRBV12-5 and TRBJ2-1; possibly TRBD2 for D (7 bases). Trimming left V 5 bases short and J 8 bases short, with 22 bases between. The CDR3 loop spans 16 amino acids. Germline loops: CDR1 LGHNT, CDR2 FRNRAP. This CDR3 is CASGRGGAGPSYEQFF. The CDR3 coding sequence is TGTGCTAGTGGTCGTGGGGGGGCGGGTCCCTCGTATGAGCAGTTCTTC. Using reference TRBV12-5 and TRBJ2-1 for the parts outside the CDR3, the full variable domain is DARVTQTPRHKVTEMGQEVTMRCQPILGHNTVFWYRQTMMQGLELLAYFRNRAPLDDSGMPKDRFSAEMPDATLATLKIQPSEPRDSAVYFCASGRGGAGPSYEQFFGPGTRLTVL.

The table lists this clone with a count of one. The J gene is TRBJ2-6, the V gene TRBV6-6; TRBD2 is a possible D gene (5 bases). CDR3 length: 14 residues. Trimming removed 10 bases at V and 2 bases at J, with 12 bases between. CDR1 and CDR2 from the germline V gene are MNHNY and SVGAGI (reference sequence). The DNA of the CDR3 is TGTGCCACTCTTGGGGAGCCTGGGGCCAACGTCCTGACTTTC. The encoded protein is CATLGEPGANVLTF.

The chain employs TRBV2 and TRBJ2-4, with D perhaps matching TRBD1 (6 bases). The V gene lost 4 bases and the J gene lost 0 bases, with 13 bases spanning the gap. CDR3 length: 16 residues. Germline V gene lookup returns CDR1 SNHLY and CDR2 FYNNEI. The CDR3 reads CASSGDRKLAKNIQYF. The CDR3 nucleotides read TGTGCCAGCAGTGGCGACAGGAAACTAGCCAAAAACATTCAGTACTTC.

The genes are TRBV4-1 and TRBJ2-1; 9 bases agree with TRBD2. Germline V gene sequence: CDR1 MGHRA, CDR2 YSYEKL. This CDR3 has 21 residues. V gave up 1 base and J gave up 7 bases; unmatched junction bases: 23. The CDR3 is CASSQAVSGRIVLWGENEQFF. In nucleotides, the CDR3 is TGCGCCAGCAGCCAAGCGGTCAGCGGGAGGATAGTTCTCTGGGGGGAGAATGAGCAGTTCTTC.

The V call is TRBV10-3, the J call TRBJ1-2, with D possibly being TRBD1 (6 bases). The CDR3 totals 16 residues. Per the germline V gene, CDR1 is ENHRY and CDR2 is SYGVKD. V gave up 0 bases and J gave up 4 bases, with 15 bases separating them. Here the CDR3 reads CAISESNRDTSYGYTF. The CDR3 bases are TGTGCCATCAGTGAGTCAAACCGGGACACAAGCTATGGCTACACCTTC.

The V call is TRBV5-1, the J call TRBJ2-1; TRBD1 matches 8 bases. Trimming at V came to 0 bases and at J to 1 base, leaving 0 bases not matched to a gene. There are 15 residues in the CDR3. Per the germline V gene, CDR1 is SGHRS and CDR2 is YFSETQ. CDR3 nucleotide sequence: TGCGCCAGCAGCTTGGGGACAGGGTCCTACAATGAGCAGTTCTTC. This encodes CASSLGTGSYNEQFF.

The chain uses TRBV27 and TRBJ2-1; 14 bases are shared with TRBD2. After removal of 10 bases from V and 8 bases from J, the junction contained 7 bases not matched to a gene. Germline values: CDR1 MNHEY, CDR2 SMNVEV (reference sequence). This CDR3 contains 14 residues. CDR3 nucleotides: TGTGCCACCCAGGGACTAGCGGGAGTTTATGAGCAGTTCTTC. Encoded protein: CATQGLAGVYEQFF.

The rearrangement uses TRBV12-5 and TRBJ2-1, with D uncertain. The CDR3 runs to 14 residues. Trimming shortened V by 2 bases and J by 1 base, and 6 bases separated the two germline ends. Germline CDR1 and CDR2: LGHNT and FRNRAP. The CDR3 sequence is CASGLSNSYNEQFF. The CDR3 DNA follows: TGTGCTAGTGGTTTGTCCAATTCCTACAATGAGCAGTTCTTC.

The V and J genes are TRBV25-1 and TRBJ2-3; D is possibly TRBD2 (5 bases). Germline V gives CDR1 MGHDK, CDR2 SYGVNS. The CDR3 runs 15 residues. V was pared by 6 bases and J by 0 bases, with 13 bases between. This CDR3 is CASSRTAGSTDTQYF. The CDR3 DNA is TGTGCCAGCAGCCGGACTGCTGGAAGCACAGATACGCAGTATTTT.

This chain joins TRBV6-5 and TRBJ2-1; no definite D call. V was shortened by 3 bases and J by 3 bases, with 12 bases between the two germline ends. Germline CDR1 MNHEY, CDR2 SVGAGI. The CDR3 contains 15 residues. In nucleotides, the CDR3 is TGTGCCAGCAGTTATCACCGCGGTGACTACAATGAGCAGTTCTTC. This encodes CASSYHRGDYNEQFF.

CDR3 residues: CASSLASDSRQTDTQYF. The CDR3 nucleotides read TGCGCCAGCAGCTTGGCCTCGGACAGCCGCCAGACAGATACGCAGTATTTT. The chain combines TRBV5-1 with TRBJ2-3; D may be TRBD1 (6 bases). V was cut by 0 bases and J by 3 bases, with 17 bases left in between. The CDR3 extends over 17 amino acids. Per germline, CDR1 SGHRS and CDR2 YFSETQ.

The J gene is TRBJ1-6, the V gene TRBV6-5, with 7 bases identical to TRBD1. J gave up 1 base and V 0 bases, and 0 bases lay outside the gene matches. Germline CDR1 MNHEY, CDR2 SVGAGI. The CDR3 is 16 residues long. The CDR3 DNA is TGTGCCAGCAGTTACTCGGACAGGTCCTATAATTCACCCCTCCACTTT. Translated: CASSYSDRSYNSPLHF.

The J gene is TRBJ2-6, the V gene TRBV5-1; TRBD1 matches 8 bases. CDR3 length: 18 residues. V lost 4 bases and J lost 1; bases outside the gene matches: 10. Germline CDR1 SGHRS, CDR2 YFSETQ. DNA for the CDR3: TGCGCCAGCAGCAGTACAGGGGGTGGGGGATCTGGGGCCAACGTCCTGACTTTC. The encoded protein is CASSSTGGGGSGANVLTF.

The chain has TRBV5-5 and TRBJ1-2; weak D call: TRBD1 (5 bases). The CDR3 totals 15 residues. The ends were cut back, 5 bases at V and 4 bases at J, with 18 bases in the middle. The germline V gene has CDR1 SGHKS and CDR2 YYEKEE (reference sequence). CDR3 protein: CASRPRFGGSYGYTF. DNA of the CDR3: TGTGCCAGCAGGCCCCGATTCGGGGGGAGCTATGGCTACACCTTC.

The chain carries TRBV27 and TRBJ1-1, with D maybe TRBD1 (5 bases). Looked up from germline, CDR1 is MNHEY and CDR2 is SMNVEV (reference sequence). This CDR3 region has 16 residues. V lost 4 bases, J lost 1 base, and 16 bases lay in between. The CDR3 nucleotides read TGTGCCAGCAGTTCCCTCCGTGTGGGGGGGAACACTGAAGCTTTCTTT. Encoded protein: CASSSLRVGGNTEAFF.

This sequence joins TRBV28 and TRBJ1-2; 11 bases are a match to TRBD1. The V gene's germline CDR1 is MDHEN and CDR2 SYDVKM. V lost 4 bases, J lost 7 bases, and 11 bases stayed unmatched. CDR3 length: 16 residues. This chain's CDR3 is CASSSIPGQGGVGYTF. CDR3 nucleotide sequence: TGTGCCAGCAGTTCAATACCGGGACAGGGGGGTGTTGGCTACACCTTC.

The V call is TRBV7-2, the J call TRBJ2-3; 7 nucleotides agree with TRBD1. CDR1 SGHTA and CDR2 FQGNSA come from the germline V gene. The V segment lost 2 bases and the J segment 2 bases; nucleotides outside the gene matches: 10. The CDR3 totals 17 residues. The CDR3 DNA sequence: TGTGCCAGCAGCTTAAGTATTGGGGACAGCTACACAGATACGCAGTATTTT. Its protein product is CASSLSIGDSYTDTQYF.

As DNA, the CDR3 is TGTGCCAGCAGTTTATCGGGACAGAAGGATCAGCCCCAGCATTTT. It yields the protein CASSLSGQKDQPQHF. The rearrangement links TRBV27 to TRBJ1-5; 7 bases fit TRBD1. Germline CDR1 MNHEY, CDR2 SMNVEV (reference sequence). The CDR3 length is 15 residues. Trimming cost V 0 bases and J 5 bases; bases outside gene matches: 4.

The genes are TRBV6-1 and TRBJ2-1, with TRBD2 matching over 11 bases. The CDR3 spans 16 residues. CDR1 and CDR2 from the germline V gene are MNHNS and SASEGT. J lost 4 bases, V lost 1 base, and 3 bases had no gene match. CDR3 sequence (DNA): TGTGCCAGCAGTGAAGGACTAGCGGGACTGTACAATGAGCAGTTCTTC. Translated, it gives CASSEGLAGLYNEQFF.

This chain uses TRBV18 with TRBJ1-1; no reliable D call. With 5 bases removed from V and 8 bases from J, the gap between germline ends came to 9 bases. The CDR3 totals 11 residues. Germline V CDR1 and CDR2: KGHSH, LQKENI. CDR3: CASSSQMEAFF. The CDR3 region has the DNA TGTGCCAGCTCATCCCAGATGGAAGCTTTCTTT.